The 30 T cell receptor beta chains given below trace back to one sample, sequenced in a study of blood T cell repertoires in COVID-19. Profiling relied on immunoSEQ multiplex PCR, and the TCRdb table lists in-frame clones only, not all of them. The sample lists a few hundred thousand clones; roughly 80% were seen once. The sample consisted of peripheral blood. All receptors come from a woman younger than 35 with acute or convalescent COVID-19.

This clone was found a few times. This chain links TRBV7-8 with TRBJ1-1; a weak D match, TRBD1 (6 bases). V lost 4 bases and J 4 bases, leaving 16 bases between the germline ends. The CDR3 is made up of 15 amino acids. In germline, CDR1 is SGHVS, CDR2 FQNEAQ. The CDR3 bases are TGTGCCAGCAGCTCCGGCGGGGGGGGCGGCACTGAAGCTTTCTTT. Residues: CASSSGGGGGTEAFF.

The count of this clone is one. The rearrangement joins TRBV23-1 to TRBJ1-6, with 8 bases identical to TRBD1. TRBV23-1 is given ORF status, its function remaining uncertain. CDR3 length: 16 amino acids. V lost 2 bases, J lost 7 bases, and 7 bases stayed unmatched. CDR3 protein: CASSQMGQESNSPLHF. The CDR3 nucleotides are TGCGCCAGCAGTCAAATGGGACAGGAAAGCAATTCACCCCTCCACTTT.

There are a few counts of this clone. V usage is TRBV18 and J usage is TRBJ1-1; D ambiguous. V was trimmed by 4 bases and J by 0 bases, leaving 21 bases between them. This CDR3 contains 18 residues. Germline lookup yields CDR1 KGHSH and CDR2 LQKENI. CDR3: CASSRTGIGPLMNTEAFF. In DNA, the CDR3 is TGTGCCAGCTCACGGACGGGGATCGGCCCACTTATGAACACTGAAGCTTTCTTT.

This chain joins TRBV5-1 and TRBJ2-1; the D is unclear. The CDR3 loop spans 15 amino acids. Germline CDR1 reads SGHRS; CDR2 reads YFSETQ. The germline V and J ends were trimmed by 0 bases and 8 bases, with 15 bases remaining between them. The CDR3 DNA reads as TGCGCCAGCAGCTTGGGACCATCCCTAGGCGATGAGCAGTTCTTC. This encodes CASSLGPSLGDEQFF.

The CDR3 loop reads CSVVGQRTGNTEAFF. Here the CDR3 DNA reads TGCAGCGTTGTAGGACAACGGACGGGGAACACTGAAGCTTTCTTT. The chain recombines TRBV29-1 with TRBJ1-1, with a tentative D call TRBD1 (5 bases). V dropped 4 bases and J dropped 1 base, with 16 bases sitting between them. In germline, CDR1 is SQVTM, CDR2 ANQGSEA. The CDR3 spans 15 residues. The complete variable domain, with remaining parts taken from reference TRBV29-1 and TRBJ1-1, reads SAVISQKPSRDICQRGTSLTIQCQVDSQVTMMFWYRQQPGQSLTLIATANQGSEATYESGFVIDKFPISRPNLTFSTLTVSNMSPEDSSIYLCSVVGQRTGNTEAFFGQGTRLTVV.

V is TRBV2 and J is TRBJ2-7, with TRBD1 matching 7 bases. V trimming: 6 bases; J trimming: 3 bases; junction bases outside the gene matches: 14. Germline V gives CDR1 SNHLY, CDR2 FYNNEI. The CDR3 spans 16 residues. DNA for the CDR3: TGTGCCAGCAGAGATACCGAGACAGGGATGATCTACGAGCAGTACTTC. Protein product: CASRDTETGMIYEQYF.

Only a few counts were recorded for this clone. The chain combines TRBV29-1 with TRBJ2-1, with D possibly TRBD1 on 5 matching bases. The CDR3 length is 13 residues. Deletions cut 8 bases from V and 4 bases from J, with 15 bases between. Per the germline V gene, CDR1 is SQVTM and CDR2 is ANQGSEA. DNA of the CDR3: TGCAGCTCTGGACACAATCAATACAATGAGCAGTTCTTC. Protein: CSSGHNQYNEQFF.

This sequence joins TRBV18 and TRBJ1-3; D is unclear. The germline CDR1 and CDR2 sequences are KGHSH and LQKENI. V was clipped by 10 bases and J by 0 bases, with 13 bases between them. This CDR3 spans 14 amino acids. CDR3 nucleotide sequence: TGTGCCACGCGGGCAGGCAGCTCTGGAAACACCATATATTTT. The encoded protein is CATRAGSSGNTIYF.

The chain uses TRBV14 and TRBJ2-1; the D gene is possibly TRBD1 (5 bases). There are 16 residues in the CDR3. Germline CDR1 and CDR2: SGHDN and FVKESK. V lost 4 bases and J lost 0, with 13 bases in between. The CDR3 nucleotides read TGTGCCAGCAGCCCATGGTTTGGGGCCTCCTACAATGAGCAGTTCTTC. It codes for CASSPWFGASYNEQFF.

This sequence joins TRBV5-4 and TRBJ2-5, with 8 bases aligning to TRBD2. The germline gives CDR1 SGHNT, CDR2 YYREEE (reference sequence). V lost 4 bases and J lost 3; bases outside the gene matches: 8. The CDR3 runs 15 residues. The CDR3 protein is CASSRGLAPKETQYF. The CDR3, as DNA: TGTGCCAGCAGCCGAGGACTAGCCCCAAAAGAGACCCAGTACTTC. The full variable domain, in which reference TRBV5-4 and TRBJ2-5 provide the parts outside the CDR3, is ETGVTQSPTHLIKTRGQQVTLRCSSQSGHNTVSWYQQALGQGPQFIFQYYREEENGRGNFPPRFSGLQFPNYSSELNVNALELDDSALYLCASSRGLAPKETQYFGPGTRLLVL.

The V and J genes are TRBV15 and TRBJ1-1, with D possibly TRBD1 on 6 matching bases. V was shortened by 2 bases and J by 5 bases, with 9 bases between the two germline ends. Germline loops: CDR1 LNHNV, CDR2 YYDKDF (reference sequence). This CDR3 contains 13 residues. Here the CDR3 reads CATSRPGETEAFF. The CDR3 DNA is TGTGCCACCAGCAGACCAGGGGAGACTGAAGCTTTCTTT.

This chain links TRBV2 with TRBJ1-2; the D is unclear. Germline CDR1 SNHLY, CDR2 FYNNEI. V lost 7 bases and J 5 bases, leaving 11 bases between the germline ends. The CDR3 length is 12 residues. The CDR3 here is CASIGEWYGYTF. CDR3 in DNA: TGTGCCAGCATCGGGGAGTGGTATGGCTACACCTTC.

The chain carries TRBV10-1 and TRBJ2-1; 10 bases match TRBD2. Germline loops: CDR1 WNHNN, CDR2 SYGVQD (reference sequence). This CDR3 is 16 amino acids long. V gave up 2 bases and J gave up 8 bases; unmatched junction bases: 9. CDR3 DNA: TGCGCCAGCAGTGAGATCGGGACTAGCGTGGCCCATGAGCAGTTCTTC. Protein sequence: CASSEIGTSVAHEQFF.

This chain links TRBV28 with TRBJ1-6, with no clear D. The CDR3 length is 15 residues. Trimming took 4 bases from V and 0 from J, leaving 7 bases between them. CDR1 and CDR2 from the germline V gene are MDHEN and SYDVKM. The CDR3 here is CASSSESSYNSPLHF. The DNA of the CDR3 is TGTGCCAGCAGTTCCGAGAGCTCCTATAATTCACCCCTCCACTTT.

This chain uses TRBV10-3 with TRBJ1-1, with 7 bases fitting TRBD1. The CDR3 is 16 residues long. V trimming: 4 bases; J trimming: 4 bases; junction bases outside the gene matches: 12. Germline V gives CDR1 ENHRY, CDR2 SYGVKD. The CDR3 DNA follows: TGTGCCATCAGTGGGGGACAGCTTGGCTTCGGCACTGAAGCTTTCTTT. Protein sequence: CAISGGQLGFGTEAFF.

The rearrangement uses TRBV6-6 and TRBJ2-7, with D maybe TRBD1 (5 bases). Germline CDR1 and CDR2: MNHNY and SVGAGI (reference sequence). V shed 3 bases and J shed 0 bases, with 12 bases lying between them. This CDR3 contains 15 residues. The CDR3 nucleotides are TGTGCCAGCAGTTATAATCCAGGGAACTCCTACGAGCAGTACTTC. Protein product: CASSYNPGNSYEQYF.

The CDR3 sequence: CACLPGLAGGGETQYF. As DNA, the CDR3 is TGTGCCTGTCTACCGGGACTAGCGGGAGGGGGGGAGACCCAGTACTTC. The V gene is TRBV30, the J gene TRBJ2-5; 16 positions match TRBD2. CDR3 length: 16 residues. CDR1 is GTSNPN and CDR2 is SVGIG in the germline V gene (reference sequence). V gave up 6 bases and J gave up 5 bases; unmatched junction bases: 9.

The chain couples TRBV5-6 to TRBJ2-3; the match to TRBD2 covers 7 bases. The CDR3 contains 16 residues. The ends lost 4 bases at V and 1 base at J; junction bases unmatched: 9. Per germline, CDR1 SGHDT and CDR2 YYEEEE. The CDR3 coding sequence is TGTGCCAGCAGCCTCGAACGGGAGGCCCGCACAGATACGCAGTATTTT. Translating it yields CASSLEREARTDTQYF.

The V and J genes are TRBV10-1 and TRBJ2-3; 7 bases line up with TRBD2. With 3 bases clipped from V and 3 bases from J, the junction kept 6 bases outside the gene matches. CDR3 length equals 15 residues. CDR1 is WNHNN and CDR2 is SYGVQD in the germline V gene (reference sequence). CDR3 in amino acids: CASSDGGSWTDTQYF. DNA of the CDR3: TGCGCCAGCAGTGACGGGGGGAGTTGGACAGATACGCAGTATTTT.

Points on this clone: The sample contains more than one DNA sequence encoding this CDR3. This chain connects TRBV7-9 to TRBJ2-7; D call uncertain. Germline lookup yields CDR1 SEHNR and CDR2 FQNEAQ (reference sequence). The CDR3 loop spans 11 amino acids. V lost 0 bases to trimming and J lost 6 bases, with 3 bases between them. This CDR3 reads CASSLAREQYF. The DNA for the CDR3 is TGTGCCAGCAGCTTAGCGCGCGAGCAGTACTTC.

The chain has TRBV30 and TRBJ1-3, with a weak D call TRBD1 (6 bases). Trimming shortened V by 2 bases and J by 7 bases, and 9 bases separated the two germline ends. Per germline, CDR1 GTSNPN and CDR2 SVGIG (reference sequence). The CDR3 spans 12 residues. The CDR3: CAWSPGANTIYF. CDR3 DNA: TGTGCCTGGAGTCCAGGGGCGAACACCATATATTTT. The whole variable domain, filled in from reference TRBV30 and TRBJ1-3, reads SQTIHQWPATLVQPVGSPLSLECTVEGTSNPNLYWYRQAAGRGLQLLFYSVGIGQISSEVPQNLSASRPQDRQFILSSKKLLLSDSGFYLCAWSPGANTIYFGEGSWLTVV.

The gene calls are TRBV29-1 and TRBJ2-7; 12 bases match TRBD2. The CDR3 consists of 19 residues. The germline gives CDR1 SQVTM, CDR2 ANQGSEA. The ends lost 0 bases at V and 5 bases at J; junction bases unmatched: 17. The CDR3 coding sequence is TGCAGCGTTGAAGATTCCCGGGGGACTAGCGGGCTTACCCCTAACGAGCAGTACTTC. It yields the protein CSVEDSRGTSGLTPNEQYF.

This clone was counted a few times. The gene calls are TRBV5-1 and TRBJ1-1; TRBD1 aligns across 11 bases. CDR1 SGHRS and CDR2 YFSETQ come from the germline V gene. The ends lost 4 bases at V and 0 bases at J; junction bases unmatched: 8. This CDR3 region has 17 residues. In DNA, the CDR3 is TGCGCCAGCAGCCCAAGGACAGGGGGCGAATTGAACACTGAAGCTTTCTTT. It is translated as CASSPRTGGELNTEAFF.

The CDR3 coding sequence is TGTGCCAGCAGCTTAAGCCCCGCGACTAGCGTTTACAATGAGCAGTTCTTC. It yields the protein CASSLSPATSVYNEQFF. The chain is built from TRBV7-6 and TRBJ2-1, with TRBD2 matching over 8 bases. This CDR3 contains 17 residues. V was clipped by 2 bases and J by 4 bases; unmatched bases: 10. From germline, CDR1 is SGHVS and CDR2 FNYEAQ.

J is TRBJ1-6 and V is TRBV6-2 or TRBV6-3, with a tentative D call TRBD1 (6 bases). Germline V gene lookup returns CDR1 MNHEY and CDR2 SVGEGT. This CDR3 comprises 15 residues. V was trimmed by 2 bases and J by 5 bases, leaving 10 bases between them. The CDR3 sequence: CASSYGQNNNSPLHF. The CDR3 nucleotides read TGTGCCAGCAGTTACGGACAGAATAATAATTCACCCCTCCACTTT.

DNA of the CDR3: TGTGCCAGCAGCTCCTCCGGGACAGGGGGCCGGGAGCAGTACTTC. It yields the protein CASSSSGTGGREQYF. V gene TRBV7-2 combines with J gene TRBJ2-7, with 12 nucleotides matching TRBD1. This CDR3 has 15 residues. CDR1 is SGHTA and CDR2 is FQGNSA in the germline V gene. The V and J ends lost 4 bases and 7 bases, in that order; junction bases with no gene match: 8.

DNA of the CDR3: TGCGCCAGCAGCTTTGGGACTAGCGGGACATTGGCAGATACGCAGTATTTT. As protein: CASSFGTSGTLADTQYF. The J gene is TRBJ2-3, the V gene TRBV5-1, with 13 bases fitting TRBD2. V gave up 2 bases and J gave up 4 bases; unmatched junction bases: 7. Germline V lookup: CDR1 SGHRS, CDR2 YFSETQ. The CDR3 contains 17 residues.

The CDR3 DNA follows: TGTGCCAGCAGCCCCCAGGGGGCCCCTGGTGAAAAACTGTTTTTT. Translated, it gives CASSPQGAPGEKLFF. The chain joins TRBV9 to TRBJ1-4; 8 bases match TRBD1. Germline V gene sequence: CDR1 SGDLS, CDR2 YYNGEE. The CDR3 totals 15 residues. Germline trimming cut 4 bases from V and 7 bases from J; bases unmatched to any gene: 9.

This chain's CDR3 is CASGLGAGQQETQYF. The CDR3, as DNA: TGTGCTAGTGGTTTGGGCGCCGGACAACAAGAGACCCAGTACTTC. The chain couples TRBV12-5 to TRBJ2-5, with a possible D match to TRBD1 (5 bases). The length of the CDR3 is 15 residues. V lost 1 base to trimming and J lost 2 bases, with 11 bases between them. Germline CDR1 is LGHNT and CDR2 is FRNRAP.

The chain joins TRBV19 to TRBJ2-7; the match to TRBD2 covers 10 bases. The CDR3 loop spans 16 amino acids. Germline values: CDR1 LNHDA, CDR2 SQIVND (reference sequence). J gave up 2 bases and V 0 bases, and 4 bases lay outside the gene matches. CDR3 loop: CASSIDALAGTYEQYF. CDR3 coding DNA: TGTGCCAGTAGTATAGATGCACTAGCGGGAACCTACGAGCAGTACTTC.